This T cell receptor (beta chain) came from a study of CXCR3-negative and CXCR3-positive naive CD8 T cells. Preparation of TRB cDNA libraries relied on 5' RACE carrying UMI labels. Each CDR3 protein gets one entry in TCRdb, which reprocessed the 5' RACE reads and gives no DNA. This table holds just under 45,000 distinct CDR3 sequences. There are 14 residues in the CDR3. Looked up from germline, CDR1 is KGHDR and CDR2 is SFDVKD. As regards this clonotype: Its antigen remains unidentified.

Triplicate approximately 280,000-cell sorts were made of each CD8+ T cell subset. Whole-study findings and limits: TRBV-TRBJ usage matched between naive CXCR3-negative and CXCR3-positive cells but not between memory cells.

Sequenced: memory CD8+ T cells from blood. V gene TRBV24-1 combines with J gene TRBJ2-1; as DNA is missing, the TRBD2 call by TCRdb cannot be tested. This receptor was taken from a human donor in good health. Some clones in this sample may be carry-over from other donors' samples. CDR3 sequence reads: CATSYGLANNEQFF.